This TCR beta chain came from a study of T-cell memory formation after mild COVID-19. The CDR3 runs 14 residues. Between the trimmed V and J ends, which lost 5 bases and 10 bases, there was a span of 18 bases. Per germline, CDR1 MNHEY and CDR2 SVGEGT. Each CDR3 protein is one row after TCRdb ran MiXCR on the 5' RACE reads. Found here are about 100,000 distinct CDR3 sequences, roughly 10% of them singletons; the top ten hold about 40%. Material: PBMCs or a T cell subset sorted from them (not recorded which). The chain links TRBV6-2 or TRBV6-3 to TRBJ2-1; TRBD2 is a possible D gene (6 bases). The TCR comes from a man aged 18 to 35 who had mild COVID-19 (a few samples of this study predate the infection). Cell type and time point are not known. CDR3 sequence: CASSPASVQREQFF. CDR3 DNA sequence: TGTGCCAGCAGTCCCGCTAGCGTTCAGCGGGAGCAGTTCTTC.